The present TCR beta chain was sequenced within a study of blood T cell repertoires in COVID-19 (dated by TCRdb to about 2020). Turning to the overall study: Samples covering the acute and convalescent phases of COVID-19 were provided by collaborators in the United States, Italy and Spain. Where available, HLA class I and class II types were obtained from metadata supplied by the sample provider rather than from assay-based typing. The material from the prospective study consisted of cDNA or gDNA derived from T cells, B-cell-depleted T cells, or PBMCs. The sample metadata nearly always contained a de-identified subject ID, COVID-19 status, age in years and sex. The dataset comprised deeply sampled blood TCRbeta repertoires from subjects exposed to, actively infected with, or recovered from COVID-19. The repertoires were released in a freely available public database meant as a resource for research on the immune response to SARS-CoV-2. The samples were drawn from two sources: the first 160 participants of the ongoing ImmuneRACE study, and 1,000 to 1,500 subjects contributed by 6 global collaborators.

What the study reported, not specific to this receptor: Clinical and demographic metadata were provided uncurated, with the amount varying by source and participant.

The collaborating institutions used their own protocols to collect whole blood in K2EDTA tubes. Collaborator samples were shipped for TCRbeta analysis as frozen whole blood, isolated PBMCs, or DNA extracted from either sample type. Its CDR3 holds 15 amino acids, cysteine through phenylalanine. This entry keeps only the CDR3 DNA: 45 bases, framed from base 1. In the germline V gene, CDR1 corresponds to MNHNS and CDR2 to SASEGT. Trimming leaves V shorter by 2 bases and J shorter by 2 bases, with the junction holding 3 bases beyond the gene matches. TCRbeta CDR3 regions were amplified from genomic DNA using the immunoSEQ Assay, a bias-controlled multiplex PCR. In the authors' own workflow: Within the assay, amplification of reference gene primers was used to estimate how many nucleated cells each sample contained. To quantify the absolute abundance of each unique TCRbeta CDR3 rearrangement, sequence reads were collapsed and filtered. For each sample, productive Simpson clonality was calculated as the square root of Simpson's diversity index over productive rearrangements. As stored in TCRdb, this immuneACCESS dataset retains in-frame rearrangements with V and J assigned. A fraction of the clones does not appear; measured against another copy, unresolved V genes explain less than half of the discrepancy, and the remainder lacks a known reason. V and J calls and clone size are as listed in that table; D and trimming were resolved from the DNA. This sample gives under 200,000 clones in total; 88% of them show up just once. The ten largest clones take up 1.5% to 2% of the sample.

Concerning this clone: The target of this receptor is not known. No per-base quality is available; no much larger clone lies one base away.

The rearranged chain carries TRBV6-1 and TRBJ2-1; 7 bases in between match TRBD1. The clonotype originates from a man aged 18 to 30 with active or convalescent COVID-19. Sequencing used peripheral blood. The CDR3 here reads CASSEPGGPYNEQFF. The bases read TGTGCCAGCAGTGAACCAGGGGGACCCTACAATGAGCAGTTCTTC.